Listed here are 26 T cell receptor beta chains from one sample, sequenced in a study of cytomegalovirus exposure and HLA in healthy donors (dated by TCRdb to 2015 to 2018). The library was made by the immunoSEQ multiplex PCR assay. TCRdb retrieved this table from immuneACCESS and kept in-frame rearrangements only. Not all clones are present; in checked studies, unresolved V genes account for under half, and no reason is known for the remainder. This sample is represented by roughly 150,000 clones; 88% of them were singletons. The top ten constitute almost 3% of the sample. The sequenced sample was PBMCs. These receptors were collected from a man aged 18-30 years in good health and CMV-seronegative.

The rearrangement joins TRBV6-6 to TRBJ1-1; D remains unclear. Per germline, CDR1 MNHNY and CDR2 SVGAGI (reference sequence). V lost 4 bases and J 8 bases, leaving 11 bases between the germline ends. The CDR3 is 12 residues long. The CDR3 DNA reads TGTGCCAGCAGTTCGGCGGGTCAGGAAGCTTTCTTT. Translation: CASSSAGQEAFF.

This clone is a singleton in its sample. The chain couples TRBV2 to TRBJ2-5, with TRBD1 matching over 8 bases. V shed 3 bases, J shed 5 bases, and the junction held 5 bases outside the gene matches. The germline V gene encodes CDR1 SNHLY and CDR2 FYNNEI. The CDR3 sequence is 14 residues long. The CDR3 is CASSEADRGETQYF. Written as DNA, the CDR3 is TGTGCCAGCAGTGAGGCCGACAGGGGTGAGACCCAGTACTTC. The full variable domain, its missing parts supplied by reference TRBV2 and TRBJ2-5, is EPEVTQTPSHQVTQMGQEVILRCVPISNHLYFYWYRQILGQKVEFLVSFYNNEISEKSEIFDDQFSVERPDGSNFTLKIRSTKLEDSAMYFCASSEADRGETQYFGPGTRLLVL.

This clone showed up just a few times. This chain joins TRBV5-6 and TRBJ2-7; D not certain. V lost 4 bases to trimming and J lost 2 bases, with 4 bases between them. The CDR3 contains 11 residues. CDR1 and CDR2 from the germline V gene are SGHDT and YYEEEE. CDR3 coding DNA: TGTGCCAGCAGCACTACCTACGAGCAGTACTTC. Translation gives CASSTTYEQYF.

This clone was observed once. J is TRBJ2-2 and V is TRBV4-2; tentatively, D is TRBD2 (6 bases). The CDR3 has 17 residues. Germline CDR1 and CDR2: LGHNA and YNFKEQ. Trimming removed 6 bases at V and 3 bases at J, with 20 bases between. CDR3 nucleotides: TGTGCCAGCAGTTACGGGGGTGTGGAGACCGACACCGGGGAGCTGTTTTTT. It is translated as CASSYGGVETDTGELFF.

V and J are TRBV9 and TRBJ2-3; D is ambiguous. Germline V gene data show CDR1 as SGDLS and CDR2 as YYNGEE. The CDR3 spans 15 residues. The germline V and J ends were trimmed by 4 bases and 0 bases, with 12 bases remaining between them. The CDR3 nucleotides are TGTGCCAGCAGCTCGGAGATGTTTAGCACAGATACGCAGTATTTT. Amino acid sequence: CASSSEMFSTDTQYF.

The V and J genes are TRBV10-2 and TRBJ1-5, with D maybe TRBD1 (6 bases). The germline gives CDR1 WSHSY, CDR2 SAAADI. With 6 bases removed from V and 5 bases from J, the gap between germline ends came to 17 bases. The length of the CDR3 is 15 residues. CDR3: CASREADSRYQPQHF. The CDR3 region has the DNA TGCGCCAGCAGGGAAGCGGACAGTCGGTATCAGCCCCAGCATTTT.

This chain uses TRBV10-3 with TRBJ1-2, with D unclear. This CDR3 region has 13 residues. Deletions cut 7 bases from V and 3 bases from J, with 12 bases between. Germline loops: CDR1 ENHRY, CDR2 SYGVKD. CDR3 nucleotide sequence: TGTGCCATCAACGAGGGCTCGGACTATGGCTACACCTTC. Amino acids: CAINEGSDYGYTF.

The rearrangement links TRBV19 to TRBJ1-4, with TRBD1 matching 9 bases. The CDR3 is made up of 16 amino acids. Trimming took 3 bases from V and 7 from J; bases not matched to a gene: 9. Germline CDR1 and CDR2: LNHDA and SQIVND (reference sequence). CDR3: CASSILGQGRREKLFF. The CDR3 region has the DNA TGTGCCAGTAGTATCCTCGGACAGGGGAGACGTGAAAAACTGTTTTTT.

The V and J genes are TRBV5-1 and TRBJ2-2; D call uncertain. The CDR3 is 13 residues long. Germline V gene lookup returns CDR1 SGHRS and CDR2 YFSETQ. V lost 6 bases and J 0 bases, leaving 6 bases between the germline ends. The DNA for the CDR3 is TGCGCCAGCACCCCCTCGAACACCGGGGAGCTGTTTTTT. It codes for CASTPSNTGELFF.

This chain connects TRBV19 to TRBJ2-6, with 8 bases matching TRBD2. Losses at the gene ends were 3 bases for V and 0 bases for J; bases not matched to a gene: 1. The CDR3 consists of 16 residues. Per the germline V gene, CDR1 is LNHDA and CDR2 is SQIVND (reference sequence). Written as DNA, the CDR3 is TGTGCCAGTAGTATCCGGGGGGGCTCTGGGGCCAACGTCCTGACTTTC. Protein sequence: CASSIRGGSGANVLTF.

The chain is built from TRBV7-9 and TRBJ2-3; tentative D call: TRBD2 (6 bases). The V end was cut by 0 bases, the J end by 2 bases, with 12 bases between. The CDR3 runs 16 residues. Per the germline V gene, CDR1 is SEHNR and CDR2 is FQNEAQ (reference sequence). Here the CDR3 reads CASSLASGSYTDTQYF. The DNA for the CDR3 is TGTGCCAGCAGCTTAGCGAGCGGGTCCTACACAGATACGCAGTATTTT.

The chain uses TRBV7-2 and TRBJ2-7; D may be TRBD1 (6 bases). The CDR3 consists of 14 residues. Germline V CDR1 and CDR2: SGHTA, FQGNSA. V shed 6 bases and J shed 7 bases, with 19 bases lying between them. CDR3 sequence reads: CASRVGAPPGEQYF. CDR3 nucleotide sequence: TGTGCCAGCAGGGTGGGGGCTCCCCCGGGGGAGCAGTACTTC.

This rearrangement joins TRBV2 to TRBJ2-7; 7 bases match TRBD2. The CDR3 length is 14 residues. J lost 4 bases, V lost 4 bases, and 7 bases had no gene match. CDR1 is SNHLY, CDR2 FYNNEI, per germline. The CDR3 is CASSGGGTEYEQYV. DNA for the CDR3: TGTGCCAGCAGTGGGGGAGGGACGGAGTACGAGCAGTACGTC.

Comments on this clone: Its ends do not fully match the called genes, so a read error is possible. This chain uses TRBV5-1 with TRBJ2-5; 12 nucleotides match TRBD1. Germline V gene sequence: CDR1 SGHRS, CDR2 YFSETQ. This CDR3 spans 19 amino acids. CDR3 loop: CASSLADGTGGFRQGTQYF. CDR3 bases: TGCGCCAGCAGCTTGGCAGACGGGACAGGGGGCTTCAGGCAAGGGACCCAGTACTTC.

CDR3 DNA: TGTGCCAGCGGCTGGACAGTCCTAACTGGGGCCAACGTCCTGACTTTC. It codes for CASGWTVLTGANVLTF. The rearrangement uses TRBV27 and TRBJ2-6, with a possible D match to TRBD1 (6 bases). The CDR3 loop spans 16 amino acids. Germline CDR1 reads MNHEY; CDR2 reads SMNVEV (reference sequence). The V end lost 8 bases, the J end lost 2 bases, and 16 bases lay between the germline ends.

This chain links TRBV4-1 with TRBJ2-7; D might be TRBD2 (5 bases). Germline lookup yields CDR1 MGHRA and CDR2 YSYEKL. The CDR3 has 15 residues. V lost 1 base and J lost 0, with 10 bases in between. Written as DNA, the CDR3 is TGCGCCAGCAGCCAAGGTCGAGGGAGCTCCTACGAGCAGTACTTC. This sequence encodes CASSQGRGSSYEQYF.

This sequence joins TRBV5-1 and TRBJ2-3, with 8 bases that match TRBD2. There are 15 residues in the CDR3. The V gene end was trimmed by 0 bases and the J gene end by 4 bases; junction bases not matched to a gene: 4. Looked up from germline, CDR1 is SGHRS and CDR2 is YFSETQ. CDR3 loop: CASSLERGSSDTQYF. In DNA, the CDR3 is TGCGCCAGCAGCTTGGAGCGGGGGAGTTCAGATACGCAGTATTTT. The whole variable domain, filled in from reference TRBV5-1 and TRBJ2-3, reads KAGVTQTPRYLIKTRGQQVTLSCSPISGHRSVSWYQQTPGQGLQFLFEYFSETQRNKGNFPGRFSGRQFSNSRSEMNVSTLELGDSALYLCASSLERGSSDTQYFGPGTRLTVL.

This chain's CDR3 is CASSPWTGRNTDTQYF. DNA for the CDR3: TGTGCCAGCAGTCCCTGGACAGGGAGGAACACAGATACGCAGTATTTT. This chain links TRBV25-1 with TRBJ2-3; 8 nucleotides align to TRBD1. With 5 bases clipped from V and 2 bases from J, the junction kept 9 bases outside the gene matches. The germline gives CDR1 MGHDK, CDR2 SYGVNS. The CDR3 loop spans 16 amino acids.

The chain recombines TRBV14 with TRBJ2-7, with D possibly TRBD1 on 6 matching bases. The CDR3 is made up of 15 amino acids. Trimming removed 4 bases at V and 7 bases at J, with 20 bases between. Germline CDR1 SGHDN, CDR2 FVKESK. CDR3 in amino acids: CASSPLSGHFSEQYF. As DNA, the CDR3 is TGTGCCAGCAGCCCCCTCTCGGGACACTTCTCTGAGCAGTACTTC.

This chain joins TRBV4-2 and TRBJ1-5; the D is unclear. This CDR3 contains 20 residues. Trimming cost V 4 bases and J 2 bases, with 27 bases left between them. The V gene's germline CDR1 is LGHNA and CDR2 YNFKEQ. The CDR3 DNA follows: TGTGCCAGCAGCCGCCAGGTCAGGTCAATAACAATTTTGGGCAATCAGCCCCAGCATTTT. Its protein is CASSRQVRSITILGNQPQHF.

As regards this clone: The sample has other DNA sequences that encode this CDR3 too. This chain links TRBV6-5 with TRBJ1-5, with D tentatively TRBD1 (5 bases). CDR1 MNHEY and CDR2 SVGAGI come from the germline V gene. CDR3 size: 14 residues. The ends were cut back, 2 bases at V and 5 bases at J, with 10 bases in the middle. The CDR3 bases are TGTGCCAGCAGTTACGGGCAGGGCTATCAGCCCCAGCATTTT. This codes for CASSYGQGYQPQHF.

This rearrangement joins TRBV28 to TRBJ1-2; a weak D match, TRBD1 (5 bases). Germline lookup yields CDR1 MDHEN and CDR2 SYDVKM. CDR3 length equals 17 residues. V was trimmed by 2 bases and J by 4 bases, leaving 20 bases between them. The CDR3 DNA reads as TGTGCCAGCAGTTTACCTAATACCGGAAGGGGTACCTATGGCTACACCTTC. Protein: CASSLPNTGRGTYGYTF.

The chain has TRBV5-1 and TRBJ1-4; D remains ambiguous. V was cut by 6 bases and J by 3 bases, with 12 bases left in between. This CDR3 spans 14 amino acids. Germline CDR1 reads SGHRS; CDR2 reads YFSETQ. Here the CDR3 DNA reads TGCGCCAGCACCCGGGGTACAGCTAATGAAAAACTGTTTTTT. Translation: CASTRGTANEKLFF.

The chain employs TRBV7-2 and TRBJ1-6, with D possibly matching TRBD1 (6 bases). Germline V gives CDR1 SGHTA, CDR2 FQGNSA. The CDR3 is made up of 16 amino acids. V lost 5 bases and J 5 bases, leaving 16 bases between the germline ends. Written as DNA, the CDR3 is TGTGCCAGCAGCCCCTTTATTCGGACAGATAATTCACCCCTCCACTTT. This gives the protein CASSPFIRTDNSPLHF. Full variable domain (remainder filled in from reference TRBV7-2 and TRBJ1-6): GAGVSQSPSNKVTEKGKDVELRCDPISGHTALYWYRQSLGQGLEFLIYFQGNSAPDKSGLPSDRFSAERTGGSVSTLTIQRTQQEDSAVYLCASSPFIRTDNSPLHFGNGTRLTVT.

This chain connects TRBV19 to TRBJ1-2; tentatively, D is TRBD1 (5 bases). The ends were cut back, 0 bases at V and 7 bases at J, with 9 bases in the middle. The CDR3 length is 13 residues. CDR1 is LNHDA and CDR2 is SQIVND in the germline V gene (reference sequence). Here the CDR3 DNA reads TGTGCCAGTAGTATAGATCACAGGTCTGGCTACACCTTC. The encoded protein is CASSIDHRSGYTF.

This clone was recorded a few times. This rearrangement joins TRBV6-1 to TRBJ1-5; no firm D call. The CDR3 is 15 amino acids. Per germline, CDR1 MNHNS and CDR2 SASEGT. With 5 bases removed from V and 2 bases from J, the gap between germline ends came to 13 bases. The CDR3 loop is CASSTRRDGNQPQHF. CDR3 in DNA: TGTGCCAGCAGTACGCGGAGGGATGGCAATCAGCCCCAGCATTTT.